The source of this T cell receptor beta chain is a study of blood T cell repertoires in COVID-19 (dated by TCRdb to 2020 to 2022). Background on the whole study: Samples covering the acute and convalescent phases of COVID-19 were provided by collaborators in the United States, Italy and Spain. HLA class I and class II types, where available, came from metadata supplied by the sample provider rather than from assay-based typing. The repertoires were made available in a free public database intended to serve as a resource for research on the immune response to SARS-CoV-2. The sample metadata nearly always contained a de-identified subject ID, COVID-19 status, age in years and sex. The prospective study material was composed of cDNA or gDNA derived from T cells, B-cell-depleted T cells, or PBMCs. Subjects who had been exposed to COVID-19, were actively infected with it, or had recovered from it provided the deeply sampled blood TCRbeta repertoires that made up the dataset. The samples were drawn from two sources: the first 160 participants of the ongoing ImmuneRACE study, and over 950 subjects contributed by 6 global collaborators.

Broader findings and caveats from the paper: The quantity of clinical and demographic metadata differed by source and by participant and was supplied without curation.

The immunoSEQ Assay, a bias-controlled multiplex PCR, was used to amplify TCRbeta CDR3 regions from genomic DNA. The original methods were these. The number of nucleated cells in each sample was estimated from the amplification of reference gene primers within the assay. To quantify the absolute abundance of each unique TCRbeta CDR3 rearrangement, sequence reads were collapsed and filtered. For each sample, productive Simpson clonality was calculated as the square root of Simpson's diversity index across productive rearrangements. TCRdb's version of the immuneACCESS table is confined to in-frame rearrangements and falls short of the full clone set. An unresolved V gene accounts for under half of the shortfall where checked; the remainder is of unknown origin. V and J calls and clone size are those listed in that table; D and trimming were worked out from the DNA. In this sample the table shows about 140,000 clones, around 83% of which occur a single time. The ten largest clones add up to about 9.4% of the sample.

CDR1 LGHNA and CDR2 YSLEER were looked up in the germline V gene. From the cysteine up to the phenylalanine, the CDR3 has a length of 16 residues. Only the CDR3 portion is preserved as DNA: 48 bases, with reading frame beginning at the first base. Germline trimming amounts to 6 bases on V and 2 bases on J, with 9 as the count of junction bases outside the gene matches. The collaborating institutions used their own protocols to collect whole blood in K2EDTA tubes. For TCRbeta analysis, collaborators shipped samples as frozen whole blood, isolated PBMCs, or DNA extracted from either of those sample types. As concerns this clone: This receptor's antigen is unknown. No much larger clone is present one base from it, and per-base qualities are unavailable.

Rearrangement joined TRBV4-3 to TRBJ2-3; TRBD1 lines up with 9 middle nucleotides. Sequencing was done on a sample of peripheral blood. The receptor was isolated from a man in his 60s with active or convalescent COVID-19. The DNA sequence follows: TGCGCCAGCAGTCCAGGCGGGGACAGGGCCACAGATACGCAGTATTTT. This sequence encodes CASSPGGDRATDTQYF.